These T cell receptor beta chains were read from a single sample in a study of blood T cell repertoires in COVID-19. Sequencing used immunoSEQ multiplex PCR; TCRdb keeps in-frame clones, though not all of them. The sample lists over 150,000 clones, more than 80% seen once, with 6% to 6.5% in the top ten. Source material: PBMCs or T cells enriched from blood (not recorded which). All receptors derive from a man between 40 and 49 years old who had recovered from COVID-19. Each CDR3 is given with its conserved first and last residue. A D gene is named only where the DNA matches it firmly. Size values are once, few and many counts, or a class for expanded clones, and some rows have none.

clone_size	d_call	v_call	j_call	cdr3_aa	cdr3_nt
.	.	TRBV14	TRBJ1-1	CASSSQGGRTEAFF	TGTGCCAGCAGCTCACAGGGAGGGAGGACTGAAGCTTTCTTT
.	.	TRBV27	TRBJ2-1	CASSYRAGSSYNEQFF	TGTGCCAGCAGTTATAGGGCGGGGAGCTCCTACAATGAGCAGTTCTTC
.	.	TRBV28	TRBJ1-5	CASSQTGFSNQPQHF	TGTGCCAGCAGCCAGACAGGATTTAGCAATCAGCCCCAGCATTTT
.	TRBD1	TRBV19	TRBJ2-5	CASTSGTGFVETQYF	TGTGCCAGTACCTCCGGGACAGGGTTCGTTGAGACCCAGTACTTC
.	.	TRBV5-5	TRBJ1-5	CASSLQISQPQHF	TGTGCCAGCAGCTTACAGATCTCTCAGCCCCAGCATTTT
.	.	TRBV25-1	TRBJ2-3	CASSKGGQISTDTQYF	TGTGCCAGCAGTAAGGGGGGACAGATCAGCACAGATACGCAGTATTTT
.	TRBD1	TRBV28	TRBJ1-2	CASSETGTDYGYTF	TGTGCCAGCAGTGAGACCGGGACAGACTATGGCTACACCTTC
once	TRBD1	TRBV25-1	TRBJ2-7	CASSGRDRENSYEQYF	TGTGCCAGCAGTGGCCGGGACAGGGAGAACTCCTACGAGCAGTACTTC
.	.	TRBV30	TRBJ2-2	CAPEKGKTGELFF	TGTGCCCCCGAGAAGGGGAAAACCGGGGAGCTGTTTTTT
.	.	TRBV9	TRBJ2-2	CASSPRTETGELFF	TGTGCCAGCAGCCCTCGGACTGAGACCGGGGAGCTGTTTTTT
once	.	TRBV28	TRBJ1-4	CASSLEGLRNEKLFF	TGTGCCAGCAGTTTAGAGGGACTCCGGAATGAAAAACTGTTTTTT
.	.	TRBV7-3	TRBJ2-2	CASSLSADSNTGELFF	TGTGCCAGCAGCTTATCGGCGGACTCAAACACCGGGGAGCTGTTTTTT
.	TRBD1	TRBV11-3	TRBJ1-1	CASSLRDRGTEAFF	TGTGCCAGCAGCCTCCGGGACAGGGGGACTGAAGCTTTCTTT
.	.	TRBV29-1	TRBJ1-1	CSARRGGVGTEAFF	TGCAGCGCCCGGCGGGGGGGTGTGGGCACTGAAGCTTTCTTT
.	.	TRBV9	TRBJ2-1	CASSGLRGNEQFF	TGTGCCAGCAGCGGACTGAGGGGGAATGAGCAGTTCTTC
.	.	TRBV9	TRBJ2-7	CASSVNSYYEQYF	TGTGCCAGCAGCGTAAACAGCTACTACGAGCAGTACTTC
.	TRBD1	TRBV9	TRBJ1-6	CASSATGTGVSPLHF	TGTGCCAGCAGCGCAACCGGGACAGGGGTATCACCCCTCCACTTT
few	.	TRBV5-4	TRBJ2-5	CASSSGLGETQYF	TGTGCCAGCAGCTCGGGACTGGGTGAGACCCAGTACTTC
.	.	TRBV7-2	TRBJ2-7	CASSLQGHEQYF	TGTGCCAGCAGCTTGCAGGGCCACGAGCAGTACTTC
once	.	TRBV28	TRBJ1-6	CASSTDSGAYNSPLHF	TGTGCCAGCAGTACAGACTCAGGGGCCTATAATTCACCCCTCCACTTT
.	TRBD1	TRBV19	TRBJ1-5	CASQGTGNQPQHF	TGTGCCAGTCAAGGGACAGGAAATCAGCCCCAGCATTTT
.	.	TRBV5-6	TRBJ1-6	CASSLVSRGSPLHF	TGTGCCAGCAGCTTGGTCAGTAGGGGCTCACCCCTCCACTTT
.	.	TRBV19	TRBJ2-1	CASSLTGNYNEQFF	TGTGCCAGTAGTCTCACAGGCAACTACAATGAGCAGTTCTTC
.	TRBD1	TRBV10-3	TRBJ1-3	CAISVPDRDGNTIYF	TGTGCCATCAGTGTCCCGGACAGGGATGGAAACACCATATATTTT
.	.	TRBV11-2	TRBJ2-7	CASSLGASGTGGGQYF	TGTGCCAGCAGCTTAGGGGCATCAGGGACAGGCGGGGGGCAGTACTTC
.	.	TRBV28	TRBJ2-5	CASSLGGAGQETQYF	TGTGCCAGCAGTTTAGGGGGCGCTGGGCAAGAGACCCAGTACTTC
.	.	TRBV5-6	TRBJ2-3	CASSLLGGDTQYF	TGTGCCAGCAGCTTGTTAGGCGGAGATACGCAGTATTTT
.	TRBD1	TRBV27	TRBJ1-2	CASSPFEGALYGYTF	TGTGCCAGCAGTCCCTTCGAGGGGGCCCTATATGGCTACACCTTC
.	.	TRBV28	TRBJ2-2	CASRQTRRGELFF	TGTGCCAGCAGACAGACACGCAGGGGGGAGCTGTTTTTT
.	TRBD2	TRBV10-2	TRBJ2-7	CASNPRLAGETEGSYEQYF	TGCGCCAGCAACCCAAGACTAGCGGGAGAGACTGAGGGCTCCTACGAGCAGTACTTC
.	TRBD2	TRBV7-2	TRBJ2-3	CASSSIGAGGRKDTQYF	TGTGCCAGCAGCTCAATTGGAGCGGGGGGGCGGAAAGATACGCAGTATTTT
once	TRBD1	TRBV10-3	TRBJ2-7	CAISDTGTGYSYEQYF	TGTGCCATCAGTGACACCGGGACAGGATACTCCTACGAGCAGTACTTC
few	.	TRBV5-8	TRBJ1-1	CASSFGIGAEAFF	TGTGCCAGCAGCTTTGGTATCGGGGCTGAAGCTTTCTTT
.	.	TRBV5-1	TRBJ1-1	CASSSTGGNTEAFF	TGCGCCAGCAGCTCTACGGGGGGGAACACTGAAGCTTTCTTT
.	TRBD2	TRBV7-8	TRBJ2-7	CASSLGTSGKKKSYEQYF	TGTGCCAGCAGCCTGGGGACTAGCGGCAAGAAGAAGTCCTACGAGCAGTACTTC
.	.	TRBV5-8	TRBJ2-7	CASSGAAYEQYF	TGTGCCAGCAGCGGGGCGGCGTACGAGCAGTACTTC
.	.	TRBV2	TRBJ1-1	CASRGGRMNTEAFF	TGTGCCAGCAGGGGGGGTAGAATGAACACTGAAGCTTTCTTT
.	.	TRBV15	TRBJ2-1	CATSARDGYNEQFF	TGTGCCACCAGCGCGCGGGACGGCTACAATGAGCAGTTCTTC
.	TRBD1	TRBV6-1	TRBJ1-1	CASSATRTGIIGTEAFF	TGTGCCAGCAGTGCTACCCGGACAGGGATAATAGGCACTGAAGCTTTCTTT
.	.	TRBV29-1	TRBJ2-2	CSVRGGRGELFF	TGCAGCGTTAGGGGGGGCCGCGGGGAGCTGTTTTTT
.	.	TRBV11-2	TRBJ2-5	CASSLGPGFQAQETQYF	TGTGCCAGCAGCTTAGGTCCCGGATTCCAGGCCCAAGAGACCCAGTACTTC
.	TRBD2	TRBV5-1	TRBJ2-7	CASSQSGGTDEQYF	TGCGCCAGCAGCCAAAGCGGGGGTACGGACGAGCAGTACTTC
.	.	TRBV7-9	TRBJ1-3	CASSLPLGRSGNTIYF	TGTGCCAGCAGCTTACCCCTGGGCCGCTCTGGAAACACCATATATTTT
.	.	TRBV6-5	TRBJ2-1	CASSSPGIRNEQFF	TGTGCCAGCAGTTCGCCAGGGATTCGCAATGAGCAGTTCTTC
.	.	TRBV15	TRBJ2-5	CATSRDLISETQYF	TGTGCCACCAGCAGAGATTTAATTTCGGAGACCCAGTACTTC
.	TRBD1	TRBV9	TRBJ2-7	CASGQGYEQYF	TGTGCCAGCGGACAGGGCTACGAGCAGTACTTC
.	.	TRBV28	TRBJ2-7	CASSLSNYEQYF	TGTGCCAGCAGTTTGTCCAACTACGAGCAGTACTTC
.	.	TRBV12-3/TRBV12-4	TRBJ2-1	CASSFGNEQFF	TGTGCCAGCAGTTTCGGGAATGAGCAGTTCTTC
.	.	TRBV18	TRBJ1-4	CASSPEGWVEKLFF	TGTGCCAGCTCACCGGAGGGTTGGGTTGAAAAACTGTTTTTT
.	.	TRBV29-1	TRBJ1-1	CSVEGTVSGDTEAFF	TGCAGCGTTGAAGGAACCGTCAGCGGCGACACTGAAGCTTTCTTT
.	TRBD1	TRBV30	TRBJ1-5	CAWSVTTGGQPQHF	TGTGCCTGGAGTGTGACTACAGGGGGTCAGCCCCAGCATTTT
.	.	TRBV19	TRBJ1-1	CASSIRAGIMNTEAFF	TGTGCCAGTAGTATTAGGGCAGGGATTATGAACACTGAAGCTTTCTTT
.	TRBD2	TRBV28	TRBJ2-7	CASSQAGGYEQYF	TGTGCCAGCAGTCAAGCGGGGGGCTACGAGCAGTACTTC
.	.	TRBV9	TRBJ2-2	CASSVARNTGELFF	TGTGCCAGCAGCGTAGCCAGGAACACCGGGGAGCTGTTTTTT
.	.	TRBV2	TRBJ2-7	CASSEYRPASYEQYF	TGTGCCAGCAGTGAATACAGGCCAGCGAGCTACGAGCAGTACTTC
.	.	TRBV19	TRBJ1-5	CASSPKDWGNQPQHF	TGTGCCAGTAGTCCGAAGGACTGGGGCAATCAGCCCCAGCATTTT
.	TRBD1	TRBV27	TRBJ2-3	CASSLTGGAGDTQYF	TGTGCCAGCAGTTTGACAGGGGGCGCGGGAGATACGCAGTATTTT
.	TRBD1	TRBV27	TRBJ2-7	CASSQFRDRGHEQYF	TGTGCCAGCAGCCAATTCCGGGACAGGGGGCACGAGCAGTACTTC
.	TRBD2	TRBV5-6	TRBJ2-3	CASSSSGGPDTQYF	TGTGCCAGCAGCTCCAGCGGGGGCCCAGATACGCAGTATTTT
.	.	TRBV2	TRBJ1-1	CASSATGLGNTEAFF	TGTGCCAGCAGTGCTACAGGGCTCGGGAACACTGAAGCTTTCTTT